These 27 T cell receptor beta chains share one sample of origin, sequenced in a study of beta chain features in type 1 diabetes (dated by TCRdb to between 2017 and 2018). Preparation of the library involved the immunoSEQ multiplex PCR assay. The entire isolated RNA was reverse transcribed using the High Capacity cDNA Reverse Transcription Kit, and thus expressed TCRB transcripts were sequenced. TCRdb retrieved this table from immuneACCESS and kept in-frame rearrangements only. Not all clones are present; in checked studies, unresolved V genes account for under half, and no reason is known for the remainder. The sample table shows some 410,000 clones, and approximately 15% are seen once. Of the sample, roughly 0.04% is held by the ten largest clones. Sequenced sample: naive CD4+ T cells from blood. The cell subset or site label, as the study defines it: true naive CD4+ T cells. These receptors all stem from a man aged 25-45 years in good health.

This clone was detected only a few times. J is TRBJ1-1 and V is TRBV29-1; possibly TRBD1 for D (5 bases). This CDR3 comprises 13 residues. V dropped 7 bases and J dropped 0 bases, with 12 bases sitting between them. Per the germline V gene, CDR1 is SQVTM and CDR2 is ANQGSEA. DNA for the CDR3: TGCAGCGCCGAAGCAGGGATGAACACTGAAGCTTTCTTT. Protein sequence: CSAEAGMNTEAFF.

There are a few counts of this clone. The same CDR3 arises from other DNA sequences in this sample as well. V is TRBV29-1 and J is TRBJ1-1, with D possibly matching TRBD1 (5 bases). V shed 3 bases and J shed 2 bases, with 7 bases lying between them. Germline V gene data show CDR1 as SQVTM and CDR2 as ANQGSEA. The CDR3 runs 12 residues. The DNA for the CDR3 is TGCAGCGTTGAGGGGGTAAACACTGAAGCTTTCTTT. Residues: CSVEGVNTEAFF.

The sample holds a few counts of this clone. The chain uses TRBV7-2 and TRBJ2-5; 8 bases match TRBD1. V lost 2 bases and J lost 4; bases outside the gene matches: 3. This CDR3 comprises 14 residues. From germline, CDR1 is SGHTA and CDR2 FQGNSA. The CDR3 here is CASSLSTGGETQYF. CDR3 nucleotides: TGTGCCAGCAGCTTAAGCACAGGGGGAGAGACCCAGTACTTC.

There are a few counts of this clone. This chain joins TRBV7-2 and TRBJ2-3, with 8 bases identical to TRBD2. This CDR3 is 16 amino acids long. V lost 1 base to trimming and J lost 1 base; unmatched junction nucleotides: 4. The V gene's germline CDR1 is SGHTA and CDR2 FQGNSA. The CDR3 region has the DNA TGTGCCAGCAGCTTAGTCGCGACTAGCGGCACAGATACGCAGTATTTT. Residues: CASSLVATSGTDTQYF.

V is TRBV6-6 and J is TRBJ2-1; tentative D call: TRBD2 (6 bases). Germline assignment: CDR1 MNHNY and CDR2 SVGAGI (reference sequence). The ends were cut back, 0 bases at V and 7 bases at J, with 10 bases in the middle. The length of the CDR3 is 14 residues. CDR3 coding DNA: TGTGCCAGCAGTTACTCTAATGCGGGGAATGAGCAGTTCTTC. Encoded protein: CASSYSNAGNEQFF.

This chain links TRBV4-3 with TRBJ2-5, with 10 nucleotides matching TRBD2. The CDR3 has 19 amino acids. Germline loops: CDR1 LGHNA, CDR2 YSLEER. J was trimmed by 5 bases and V by 0 bases; bases with no gene match: 15. CDR3 loop: CASSQELSSGSQWGETQYF. The DNA for the CDR3 is TGCGCCAGCAGCCAAGAATTGTCTAGCGGGAGTCAGTGGGGTGAGACCCAGTACTTC.

In its sample, this clone was seen a few times. The gene calls are TRBV7-2 and TRBJ1-2; D is ambiguous. This CDR3 spans 15 amino acids. Trimming took 5 bases from V and 0 from J, leaving 13 bases between them. Germline-derived CDR1 and CDR2 are SGHTA and FQGNSA. The CDR3 sequence is CASSPNGKANYGYTF. The CDR3 coding sequence is TGTGCCAGCAGCCCGAACGGAAAGGCTAACTATGGCTACACCTTC.

CDR3 amino acids: CASSGHHSQETQYF. DNA of the CDR3: TGTGCCAGCAGCGGACATCACAGCCAAGAGACCCAGTACTTC. This sequence joins TRBV7-2 and TRBJ2-5, with D perhaps matching TRBD1 (5 bases). In germline, CDR1 is SGHTA, CDR2 FQGNSA. Trimming stripped 5 bases from V and 1 base from J, with 11 bases between. The CDR3 loop spans 14 amino acids. Supplemented by reference TRBV7-2 and TRBJ2-5, the full variable domain reads GAGVSQSPSNKVTEKGKDVELRCDPISGHTALYWYRQSLGQGLEFLIYFQGNSAPDKSGLPSDRFSAERTGGSVSTLTIQRTQQEDSAVYLCASSGHHSQETQYFGPGTRLLVL.

This clone has a handful of counts. The rearrangement joins TRBV15 to TRBJ1-2; D ambiguous. Germline-derived CDR1 and CDR2 are LNHNV and YYDKDF (reference sequence). V was cut by 0 bases and J by 4 bases, with 6 bases left in between. The CDR3 length is 13 residues. The CDR3 nucleotides are TGTGCCACCAGCAGAGATCTTCCCTATGGCTACACCTTC. Protein: CATSRDLPYGYTF. Drawing the rest from reference TRBV15 and TRBJ1-2, the complete variable domain is DAMVIQNPRYQVTQFGKPVTLSCSQTLNHNVMYWYQQKSSQAPKLLFHYYDKDFNNEADTPDNFQSRRPNTSFCFLDIRSPGLGDTAMYLCATSRDLPYGYTFGSGTRLTVV.

This clone was observed a handful of times. The CDR3 here is CASSVVGSGSYNEQFF. CDR3 in DNA: TGTGCCAGCAGCGTAGTAGGTAGCGGGAGCTACAATGAGCAGTTCTTC. V gene TRBV9 combines with J gene TRBJ2-1; 9 nucleotides agree with TRBD2. After removal of 0 bases from V and 3 bases from J, the junction contained 4 bases not matched to a gene. The CDR3 is made up of 16 amino acids. Germline V CDR1 and CDR2: SGDLS, YYNGEE.

The V call is TRBV7-3, the J call TRBJ2-1, with D maybe TRBD1 (6 bases). There are 13 residues in the CDR3. The germline gives CDR1 SGHTA, CDR2 FQGTGA. The V end was cut by 6 bases, the J end by 9 bases, with 15 bases between. DNA for the CDR3: TGTGCCAGCAGAGGGGGTCCTAAGGGTGAGCAGTTCTTC. This codes for CASRGGPKGEQFF.

This clone has just a few counts. The J gene is TRBJ2-1, the V gene TRBV7-8; the D is unclear. The CDR3 totals 16 residues. From germline, CDR1 is SGHVS and CDR2 FQNEAQ. Trimming left V 1 base short and J 7 bases short, with 17 bases between. CDR3 loop: CASSLDTLGPFNEQFF. The DNA for the CDR3 is TGTGCCAGCAGCTTAGACACACTTGGTCCTTTTAATGAGCAGTTCTTC.

This sequence joins TRBV7-2 and TRBJ2-5; 7 bases line up with TRBD1. This CDR3 is 14 amino acids long. The germline gives CDR1 SGHTA, CDR2 FQGNSA. With V trimmed by 4 bases and J by 4 bases, 6 bases remained unmatched. The CDR3 bases are TGTGCCAGCAGCTCATTGACAGGGCGAGAGACCCAGTACTTC. Amino acids: CASSSLTGRETQYF.

A few counts support this clone. This chain's CDR3 is CASSPEGGGIAKNIQYF. In DNA form, the CDR3 reads TGTGCCAGCAGCCCGGAGGGAGGAGGGATAGCCAAAAACATTCAGTACTTC. This chain links TRBV5-6 with TRBJ2-4, with a weak D call TRBD2 (6 bases). This CDR3 region has 17 residues. Germline V gene data show CDR1 as SGHDT and CDR2 as YYEEEE. V gave up 4 bases and J gave up 0 bases, with 17 bases separating them.

The chain carries TRBV5-1 and TRBJ2-1; no firm D call. This CDR3 contains 16 residues. V lost 0 bases and J 3 bases, leaving 13 bases between the germline ends. The germline gives CDR1 SGHRS, CDR2 YFSETQ. The CDR3 reads CASSLENGLLYNEQFF. In nucleotides, the CDR3 is TGCGCCAGCAGCTTGGAGAACGGATTACTCTACAATGAGCAGTTCTTC.

The V and J genes are TRBV27 and TRBJ1-6; no clear D. The length of the CDR3 is 14 residues. Trimming took off 4 bases at V and 2 bases at J, with 6 bases between the two ends. Germline CDR1 reads MNHEY; CDR2 reads SMNVEV (reference sequence). The CDR3 bases are TGTGCCAGCAGTTGGGAAACCTATAATTCACCCCTCCACTTT. It specifies CASSWETYNSPLHF.

The chain links TRBV11-2 to TRBJ1-6; 9 bases map to TRBD1. CDR3 size: 16 residues. J lost 6 bases, V lost 2 bases, and 5 bases had no gene match. Germline V lookup: CDR1 SGHAT, CDR2 FQNNGV. The CDR3 DNA follows: TGTGCCAGCAGCTTATTCCACAGGGGGCTTAATTCACCCCTCCACTTT. Amino acid sequence: CASSLFHRGLNSPLHF.

This clone showed up just a few times. The chain has TRBV29-1 and TRBJ2-1, with D possibly matching TRBD1 (5 bases). The V end lost 4 bases, the J end lost 5 bases, and 15 bases lay between the germline ends. CDR1 is SQVTM and CDR2 is ANQGSEA in the germline V gene. The CDR3 is made up of 14 amino acids. Written as DNA, the CDR3 is TGCAGCGTTGGATCTGGGGTAGGGGACAATGAGCAGTTCTTC. Amino acid sequence: CSVGSGVGDNEQFF.

The gene calls are TRBV7-8 and TRBJ2-7, with 10 bases identical to TRBD1. CDR1 is SGHVS, CDR2 FQNEAQ, per germline. The CDR3 is made up of 15 amino acids. With 5 bases clipped from V and 0 bases from J, the junction kept 4 bases outside the gene matches. CDR3: CASSPGQGGSYEQYF. CDR3 sequence (DNA): TGTGCCAGCAGCCCCGGACAGGGGGGCTCCTACGAGCAGTACTTC.

This chain connects TRBV29-1 to TRBJ2-5; D call uncertain. CDR3 length: 13 residues. Per the germline V gene, CDR1 is SQVTM and CDR2 is ANQGSEA. Trimming stripped 3 bases from V and 1 base from J, with 9 bases between. CDR3 nucleotide sequence: TGCAGCGTTGAGAGAAGCCCCCAAGAGACCCAGTACTTC. Translated: CSVERSPQETQYF.

This clone was counted between two and nine times. V gene TRBV5-6 combines with J gene TRBJ1-1, with D unclear. CDR1 is SGHDT and CDR2 is YYEEEE in the germline V gene. The CDR3 consists of 14 residues. Trimming took off 2 bases at V and 8 bases at J, with 16 bases between the two ends. Here the CDR3 reads CASSFYGPLTEAFF. The DNA for the CDR3 is TGTGCCAGCAGCTTTTACGGCCCTCTTACCGAAGCTTTCTTT.

This sequence joins TRBV7-8 and TRBJ2-5, with D possibly being TRBD1 (6 bases). CDR1 and CDR2 from the germline V gene are SGHVS and FQNEAQ. Trimming left V 3 bases short and J 5 bases short, with 13 bases between. CDR3 length equals 14 residues. The CDR3 DNA is TGTGCCAGCAGCTTCCGTACAGGGCTGGAGACCCAGTACTTC. This codes for CASSFRTGLETQYF.

The chain carries TRBV7-9 and TRBJ2-2; D possibly corresponds to TRBD1 (5 bases). The CDR3 is 18 residues long. Germline V gene data show CDR1 as SEHNR and CDR2 as FQNEAQ (reference sequence). V was shortened by 3 bases and J by 5 bases, with 22 bases between the two germline ends. The chain's CDR3 is CASSFYSLGRGGTGELFF. The CDR3 nucleotides read TGTGCCAGCAGCTTCTATTCCCTCGGAAGGGGCGGAACCGGGGAGCTGTTTTTT. The whole variable domain, filled in from reference TRBV7-9 and TRBJ2-2, reads DTGVSQNPRHKITKRGQNVTFRCDPISEHNRLYWYRQTLGQGPEFLTYFQNEAQLEKSRLLSDRFSAERPKGSFSTLEIQRTEQGDSAMYLCASSFYSLGRGGTGELFFGEGSRLTVL.

The rearrangement uses TRBV9 and TRBJ2-3; 10 bases match TRBD2. Germline CDR1 reads SGDLS; CDR2 reads YYNGEE. The CDR3 contains 14 residues. Trimming took 4 bases from V and 4 from J; bases not matched to a gene: 3. In nucleotides, the CDR3 is TGTGCCAGCAGCCTAGCGGGAGACGCAGATACGCAGTATTTT. It translates to CASSLAGDADTQYF.

A few counts support this clone. At one end the junction does not follow the germline gene, possibly because of a read error. The chain couples TRBV7-2 to TRBJ2-7, with 11 positions matching TRBD1. This CDR3 region has 14 residues. The germline V gene encodes CDR1 SGHTA and CDR2 FQGNSA. This CDR3 is CASSSRDRGYGQYF. The DNA for the CDR3 is TGTGCCAGCAGCTCCCGGGACAGGGGGTACGGGCAGTACTTC.

The chain is built from TRBV7-9 and TRBJ1-2; weak D call: TRBD1 (6 bases). Deletions cut 0 bases from V and 6 bases from J, with 14 bases between. This CDR3 region has 15 residues. Germline lookup yields CDR1 SEHNR and CDR2 FQNEAQ (reference sequence). DNA for the CDR3: TGTGCCAGCAGCTTAGCTAGGGGGGCGGAGGATGGCTACACCTTC. Protein: CASSLARGAEDGYTF.

This clone was observed a handful of times. This chain links TRBV6-5 with TRBJ2-1; no clear D. V was clipped by 4 bases and J by 8 bases, with 9 bases between them. The V gene's germline CDR1 is MNHEY and CDR2 SVGAGI. The CDR3 has 12 amino acids. CDR3 region: CASSWRSDEQFF. The CDR3 bases are TGTGCCAGCAGTTGGCGTTCCGATGAGCAGTTCTTC.